The next 21 T cell receptor beta chains were all read from a single sample in a study of metastatic and nonmetastatic thyroid tumors. Treatment of any kind had been given to no patient before thyroid surgery. TCRdb reassembled clones from the PCR reads with MiXCR. The repertoire holds some 32,000 clones, with roughly a fifth as singletons. The sequencing sample was made of blood. Receptors were obtained from a female donor with papillary thyroid cancer or a benign thyroid nodule (not recorded which). Some clones in this sample may be carry-over from other donors' samples.

This clone counts as medium-sized. CDR3 sequence: CASSETGEIDTQYF. The CDR3 nucleotides read TGTGCCAGCAGTGAGACAGGGGAAATAGATACGCAGTATTTT. This rearrangement joins TRBV6-1 to TRBJ2-3, with 8 positions matching TRBD1. The V and J ends lost 3 bases and 5 bases, in that order; junction bases with no gene match: 4. The CDR3 sequence is 14 residues long. Germline V gene data show CDR1 as MNHNS and CDR2 as SASEGT.

This clone was seen repeatedly, ten times or more. The sample carries other DNA sequences with the same CDR3. The CDR3 here is CSARVGQVNQPQHF. CDR3 in DNA: TGCAGTGCTAGAGTTGGCCAGGTCAATCAGCCCCAGCATTTT. This chain joins TRBV20-1 and TRBJ1-5; no clear D. The germline V and J ends were trimmed by 1 base and 3 bases, with 10 bases remaining between them. Looked up from germline, CDR1 is DFQATT and CDR2 is SNEGSKA (reference sequence). The CDR3 runs 14 residues.

This clone was seen a few times. V gene TRBV20-1 combines with J gene TRBJ2-3, with 11 bases identical to TRBD2. V trimming: 4 bases; J trimming: 2 bases; junction bases outside the gene matches: 2. CDR1 DFQATT and CDR2 SNEGSKA come from the germline V gene (reference sequence). The CDR3 loop spans 14 amino acids. Here the CDR3 DNA reads TGCAGTGCTACGGGACTAGCGGCCACAGATACGCAGTATTTT. Encoded protein: CSATGLAATDTQYF.

The V and J genes are TRBV6-5 and TRBJ2-1; the D is unclear. V lost 0 bases, J lost 10 bases, and 4 bases lay in between. In germline, CDR1 is MNHEY, CDR2 SVGAGI. The CDR3 length is 11 residues. This CDR3 reads CASSYSREQFF. The DNA of the CDR3 is TGTGCCAGCAGTTACTCTCGGGAGCAGTTCTTC.

The V call is TRBV20-1, the J call TRBJ2-5, with D perhaps assigned TRBD1 or TRBD2 (5 bases each). The CDR3 is made up of 15 amino acids. Germline CDR1 is DFQATT and CDR2 is SNEGSKA (reference sequence). Trimming removed 0 bases from V and 1 base from J, with 12 bases in between. CDR3 coding DNA: TGCAGTGCTAGAGAAGGGGCGGGTCGCCAAGAGACCCAGTACTTC. It yields the protein CSAREGAGRQETQYF.

As concerns this clone: The junction shows a germline mismatch at one end, possibly a read error. The chain links TRBV6-5 to TRBJ2-1, with D perhaps TRBD2 (5 bases). The CDR3 is made up of 16 amino acids. The germline CDR1 and CDR2 sequences are MNHEY and SVGAGI. CDR3 sequence reads: CVSSYSMRRGYNEQFF. The CDR3 DNA sequence: TGTGTCAGCAGTTACTCGATGAGACGGGGCTACAATGAGCAGTTCTTC.

This clone has at least ten counts. V gene TRBV12-3 or TRBV12-4 combines with J gene TRBJ1-4; D remains unclear. Trimming pared 7 bases from V and 2 bases from J, leaving 11 bases between. The CDR3 consists of 14 residues. Here the CDR3 reads CASNRGQTNEKLFF. In DNA form, the CDR3 reads TGTGCCAGCAATCGAGGGCAGACTAATGAAAAACTGTTTTTT.

The table lists this clone with many counts. The V gene is TRBV28, the J gene TRBJ1-4; 9 nucleotides align to TRBD1. The germline V gene encodes CDR1 MDHEN and CDR2 SYDVKM. This CDR3 spans 13 amino acids. Trimming at V came to 8 bases and at J to 8 bases, leaving 6 bases not matched to a gene. Here the CDR3 DNA reads TGTGCCAGCGGGGACAGGGTGAGGGAAAAACTGTTTTTT. Its translation is CASGDRVREKLFF.

Comments on this clone: This may come from a read error, since a much larger clone is one base off. The V gene is TRBV7-8, the J gene TRBJ2-7, with D perhaps assigned TRBD1 or TRBD2 (5 bases each). The CDR3 runs 12 residues. The germline V gene encodes CDR1 SGHVS and CDR2 FQNEAQ. The V gene lost 4 bases and the J gene lost 1 base, with 5 bases spanning the gap. The CDR3, as DNA: TGTGCCAGCAGCTGGGGGTCCTACGAGCAGTACTTC. Its translation: CASSWGSYEQYF.

The sample holds a few counts of this clone. The rearrangement uses TRBV28 and TRBJ2-1; weak D call: TRBD1 (5 bases). V was shortened by 5 bases and J by 13 bases, with 24 bases between the two germline ends. The length of the CDR3 is 15 residues. The germline gives CDR1 MDHEN, CDR2 SYDVKM. The CDR3 reads CASSLPSTVPRGQFF. The CDR3 DNA sequence: TGTGCCAGCAGTCTCCCGAGCACCGTGCCAAGGGGCCAGTTCTTC.

This clone was counted many times. The J gene is TRBJ2-2, the V gene TRBV5-1; D is unresolved. The V gene lost 3 bases and the J gene lost 7 bases, with 13 bases spanning the gap. Per the germline V gene, CDR1 is SGHRS and CDR2 is YFSETQ. The CDR3 has 14 amino acids. CDR3 amino acids: CASSSIHSGGELFF. The CDR3 DNA reads as TGCGCCAGCAGCTCGATTCATTCGGGCGGGGAGCTGTTTTTT.

The rearrangement uses TRBV4-2 and TRBJ2-3; D unclear. Germline-derived CDR1 and CDR2 are LGHNA and YNFKEQ. The CDR3 consists of 14 residues. Trimming removed 1 base from V and 8 bases from J, with 13 bases in between. The CDR3 loop reads CASSQGLEVATQYF. The CDR3 nucleotides are TGTGCCAGCAGCCAAGGGCTAGAAGTGGCTACGCAGTATTTT.

This clone was seen many times. V gene TRBV7-8 combines with J gene TRBJ2-5; possible D gene TRBD2, 5 bases. The CDR3 covers 16 residues. From germline, CDR1 is SGHVS and CDR2 FQNEAQ. V dropped 3 bases and J dropped 4 bases, with 18 bases sitting between them. CDR3 DNA: TGTGCCAGCAGCTTCGGGGTGCCGGGAAAGGGAGAGACCCAGTACTTC. Its translation: CASSFGVPGKGETQYF.

This clone ranks as medium-sized. The same CDR3 arises from other DNA sequences in this sample as well. CDR3 in amino acids: CASTGGRSARSPLHF. Written as DNA, the CDR3 is TGTGCCAGCACCGGGGGCAGGTCGGCAAGATCTCCCCTCCACTTT. The V gene is TRBV28, the J gene TRBJ1-6, with D possibly matching TRBD1 (6 bases). Trimming left V 7 bases short and J 13 bases short, with 23 bases between. Germline CDR1 and CDR2: MDHEN and SYDVKM. The CDR3 consists of 15 residues.

The table lists this clone with many counts. The chain employs TRBV19 and TRBJ1-1, with D hard to call. CDR1 and CDR2 (germline): LNHDA, SQIVND (reference sequence). V was shortened by 10 bases and J by 3 bases, with 12 bases between the two germline ends. The CDR3 contains 12 residues. The DNA for the CDR3 is TGTGCCACCATAATAGGGTACACTGAAGCTTTCTTT. This encodes CATIIGYTEAFF. Using reference TRBV19 and TRBJ1-1 for the parts outside the CDR3, the full variable domain is DGGITQSPKYLFRKEGQNVTLSCEQNLNHDAMYWYRQDPGQGLRLIYYSQIVNDFQKGDIAEGYSVSREKKESFPLTVTSAQKNPTAFYLCATIIGYTEAFFGQGTRLTVV.

This clone occurred a few times. The chain is built from TRBV12-3 or TRBV12-4 and TRBJ2-7; D might be TRBD1 or TRBD2, each matching 5 bases. The CDR3 has 14 residues. Deletions cut 6 bases from V and 2 bases from J, with 14 bases between. The CDR3 region is CASSTDGATYEQYF. The CDR3, as DNA: TGTGCCAGCAGCACCGACGGGGCGACCTACGAGCAGTACTTC.

This clone showed up many times. The rearrangement uses TRBV7-3 and TRBJ2-3; 8 bases align to TRBD1. This CDR3 is built from 15 residues. After removal of 5 bases from V and 5 bases from J, the junction contained 9 bases not matched to a gene. In germline, CDR1 is SGHTA, CDR2 FQGTGA. In DNA, the CDR3 is TGTGCCAGCAGCATATGGGCAGGGGGCGGAGATACGCAGTATTTT. The encoded protein is CASSIWAGGGDTQYF.

This clone showed up many times. The V and J genes are TRBV19 and TRBJ2-1, with 9 bases aligning to TRBD2. V lost 4 bases to trimming and J lost 6 bases; unmatched junction nucleotides: 10. CDR3 size: 16 residues. CDR1 is LNHDA, CDR2 SQIVND, per germline (reference sequence). The CDR3 sequence is CASSSPVAGGLNEQFF. The CDR3 DNA follows: TGTGCCAGTAGTAGCCCAGTGGCGGGGGGGCTCAATGAGCAGTTCTTC. The full variable domain, in which reference TRBV19 and TRBJ2-1 provide the parts outside the CDR3, is DGGITQSPKYLFRKEGQNVTLSCEQNLNHDAMYWYRQDPGQGLRLIYYSQIVNDFQKGDIAEGYSVSREKKESFPLTVTSAQKNPTAFYLCASSSPVAGGLNEQFFGPGTRLTVL.

This clone was picked up many times. CDR3 bases: TGTGCCAGCAAACAGGGCAACTATGGCTACACCTTC. Its protein is CASKQGNYGYTF. The chain couples TRBV10-3 to TRBJ1-2; TRBD1 is a possible D gene (6 bases). V lost 10 bases to trimming and J lost 2 bases, with 11 bases between them. Germline V lookup: CDR1 ENHRY, CDR2 SYGVKD. The CDR3 runs to 12 residues.

This clone was detected many times. The chain has TRBV6-4 and TRBJ2-1; perhaps TRBD1 as D (6 bases). The CDR3 is 16 amino acids. Germline loops: CDR1 MRHNA, CDR2 SNTAGT. The V end lost 5 bases, the J end lost 4 bases, and 18 bases lay between the germline ends. Here the CDR3 DNA reads TGTGCCAGCAGTTCCGGGACACCGGCTCTGTACAATGAGCAGTTCTTC. It translates to CASSSGTPALYNEQFF.

This clone was recorded at least ten times. The chain has TRBV7-8 and TRBJ2-7, with 11 bases that match TRBD2. The junction had 8 bases not matched to a gene; V was cut back by 5 bases and J by 2 bases. The CDR3 spans 16 residues. Germline CDR1 and CDR2: SGHVS and FQNEAQ. The chain's CDR3 is CASSPGTSGSPYEQYF. CDR3 nucleotide sequence: TGTGCCAGCAGCCCAGGGACTAGCGGATCACCCTACGAGCAGTACTTC.